The rows below give T cell receptor beta chains drawn from one sample of a study of blood T cell repertoires in COVID-19. Generated by immunoSEQ multiplex PCR, the TCRdb table keeps only in-frame clones and is missing some. The data hold 250,000 to 300,000 clones, with about 73% observed a single time. What was sequenced was peripheral blood. The receptors stem from a woman aged 80 or older with acute or convalescent COVID-19. Each CDR3 is given with its conserved first and last residue. D genes are given only for firm matches. The size of a clone is reported for some rows only, either as once, few or many, or as a class for expanded clones.

>TRBJ2-1|TRBV6-5|-|-
TGTGCCAGCAGTCAGTACAATGAGCAGTTCTTC
CASSQYNEQFF
>TRBJ1-2|TRBV4-1|TRBD1|once
TGCGCCAGCAGCCAAGGGCAGGGGGCGATCTATGGCTACACCTTC
CASSQGQGAIYGYTF
>TRBJ1-1|TRBV5-1|TRBD1|-
TGCGCCAGCAGCTTAACAGGGGGCGGTTTGTACACTGAAGCTTTCTTT
CASSLTGGGLYTEAFF
>TRBJ2-7|TRBV3-1/TRBV3-2|-|-
TGTGCCAGCAGCCAAGGATGGGGGGGCAGGGACGAGCAGTACTTC
CASSQGWGGRDEQYF
>TRBJ1-2|TRBV7-2|-|-
TGTGCCAGCAGCTTAGCAGTCCCGGACTATGGCTACACCTTC
CASSLAVPDYGYTF
>TRBJ2-3|TRBV7-9|-|-
TGTGCCAGCAGCCCCTCGGCGGGCGGCACAGATACGCAGTATTTT
CASSPSAGGTDTQYF
>TRBJ1-4|TRBV4-1|-|-
TGCGCCAGCAGCCAAGCGGGGATTGAAAAACTGTTTTTT
CASSQAGIEKLFF
>TRBJ2-3|TRBV6-2/TRBV6-3|-|-
TGTGCCAGCAGCCCTACTAGGGGGACGCAGTATTTT
CASSPTRGTQYF
>TRBJ2-2|TRBV27|TRBD2|-
TGTGCCAGCGGGCTGCGGGGGGGGCCAGCCGGGGAGCTGTTTTTT
CASGLRGGPAGELFF
>TRBJ2-1|TRBV19|-|-
TGTGCCAGTAGTACCCTCGCGGGTGCGGGCTTGGCTGAGCAGTTCTTC
CASSTLAGAGLAEQFF
>TRBJ1-1|TRBV2|-|few
TGTGCCAGCATCTTGCAGTTCTCCACTGAAGCTTTCTTT
CASILQFSTEAFF
>TRBJ1-5|TRBV20-1|-|-
TGCAGTGCTAGTGGGGGGGGATACAATCAGCCCCAGCATTTT
CSASGGGYNQPQHF
>TRBJ2-7|TRBV5-1|-|-
TGCGCCAGCCATTCCGGGACAAACACCTACGAGCAGTACTTC
CASHSGTNTYEQYF
>TRBJ2-2|TRBV7-8|-|-
TGTGCCAGCAGACAGGAAGGAACCACCGGGGAGCTGTTTTTT
CASRQEGTTGELFF
>TRBJ1-1|TRBV7-2|-|-
TGTGCCAGCAGCCCCCAGGGTGAGAACACTGAAGCTTTCTTT
CASSPQGENTEAFF
>TRBJ1-3|TRBV9|-|-
TGTGCCAGCAGCGTAGGACAGGCTGCCTCTGGAAACACCATATATTTT
CASSVGQAASGNTIYF
>TRBJ1-1|TRBV10-3|-|-
TGTGCCATCAGAGACTCAACAGGGTTTAACACTGAAGCTTTCTTT
CAIRDSTGFNTEAFF
>TRBJ2-7|TRBV6-6|TRBD1|-
TGTGCCAGCAGGCCTACGACAGGGGGCGTAATCTACGAGCAGTACTTC
CASRPTTGGVIYEQYF
>TRBJ2-5|TRBV12-3/TRBV12-4|-|-
TGTGCCAGCAGTTTGCGGGGAAGTGAGACCCAGTACTTC
CASSLRGSETQYF
>TRBJ2-1|TRBV6-1|-|few
TGTGCCAGCAGTGAAGGCGGTTCGCGAGGTGAGCAGTTCTTC
CASSEGGSRGEQFF
>TRBJ1-3|TRBV6-6|-|-
TGTGCCAGCAGTTTCCCATTCTCTGGAAACACCATATATTTT
CASSFPFSGNTIYF
>TRBJ2-7|TRBV19|-|-
TGTGCCAGTAGTATCGAGGGCTCTGACGTCTACGAGCAGTACTTC
CASSIEGSDVYEQYF
>TRBJ1-2|TRBV3-1/TRBV3-2|TRBD1|-
TGTGCCAGCAGCCGACAGGGTAATATACGGGGCTACACCTTC
CASSRQGNIRGYTF
>TRBJ1-4|TRBV20-1|-|-
TGCAGTGCTAGTCAGGGTACAGGAGAAAAACTGTTTTTT
CSASQGTGEKLFF
>TRBJ2-1|TRBV5-1|TRBD2|-
TGCGCCAGCAGCTTGGTGGCGGGACTAGCTTACAATGAGCAGTTCTTC
CASSLVAGLAYNEQFF
>TRBJ2-1|TRBV7-3|TRBD1|-
TGTGCCAGCAGCTTAAGGGATCGACAGGGGGATATGTTCAACAATGAGCAGTTCTTC
CASSLRDRQGDMFNNEQFF
>TRBJ1-2|TRBV5-1|-|-
TGCGCCAGCAGCTTGGAATCGGCCCGCGGGACCTATGGCTACACCTTC
CASSLESARGTYGYTF
>TRBJ1-3|TRBV3-1/TRBV3-2|-|-
TGTGCCAGCAGCCAAGGCTATAGGCGGCACTCTGGAAACACCATATATTTT
CASSQGYRRHSGNTIYF
>TRBJ2-5|TRBV3-1/TRBV3-2|-|-
TGTGCCAGCAGCCCCGGGGGTTTCCAGGGTATAGGGGAGACCCAGTACTTC
CASSPGGFQGIGETQYF
>TRBJ2-7|TRBV18|TRBD1|few
TGTGCCAGCTCCCGGGACAGGGACTACGAGCAGTACTTC
CASSRDRDYEQYF
>TRBJ1-5|TRBV6-6|-|few
TGTGCCAGCGGAGGGACGTATAGCAATCAGCCCCAGCATTTT
CASGGTYSNQPQHF
>TRBJ2-3|TRBV11-2|TRBD2|-
TGTGCCAGCACCATAACTGGGGGGGGCACAGATACGCAGTATTTT
CASTITGGGTDTQYF
>TRBJ2-7|TRBV4-2|TRBD1|-
TGTGCCAGCAGCTGGGACAGGGCAGACTACGAGCAGTACTTC
CASSWDRADYEQYF
>TRBJ2-6|TRBV19|-|once
TGTGCCAGTAGTATGGGGGGTACCGGGGCCAACGTCCTGACTTTC
CASSMGGTGANVLTF
>TRBJ1-5|TRBV6-6|-|-
TGTGCCAGCAGAATAGATAGTAATCAGCCCCAGCATTTT
CASRIDSNQPQHF
>TRBJ2-7|TRBV5-6|-|-
TGTGCCAGCAGCCCACTATCGTTAGGGGTCACCTACGAGCAGTACTTC
CASSPLSLGVTYEQYF
>TRBJ1-5|TRBV29-1|-|-
TGCAGCGTTCTAACTCAGCCCCAGCATTTT
CSVLTQPQHF
>TRBJ1-3|TRBV7-2|TRBD1|-
TGTGCCAGCAGCTTACACAGGGGGCCTTCTGGAAACACCATATATTTT
CASSLHRGPSGNTIYF
>TRBJ2-1|TRBV12-3/TRBV12-4|TRBD2|-
TGTGCCAGCGGGCTAGCGGGAAGGAATGAGCAGTTCTTC
CASGLAGRNEQFF
>TRBJ1-1|TRBV20-1|TRBD1|-
TGCAGTGCGACAGGGGTCAATGAAGCTTTCTTT
CSATGVNEAFF
>TRBJ1-6|TRBV6-5|TRBD1|-
TGTGCCAGCAGGAGACAGGGCTATTCACCCCTCCACTTT
CASRRQGYSPLHF
>TRBJ2-5|TRBV27|-|-
TGTGCCAGCAGTTTCTTCGGAGAGACCCAGTACTTC
CASSFFGETQYF
>TRBJ1-2|TRBV3-1/TRBV3-2|TRBD1|few
TGTGCCAGCAGCCAAAGGGGGCTGAACTATGGCTACACCTTC
CASSQRGLNYGYTF
>TRBJ2-3|TRBV3-1/TRBV3-2|-|-
TGTGCCAGCAGCCAAGGATTCACAGGGTCGGCGGATACGCAGTATTTT
CASSQGFTGSADTQYF
>TRBJ2-1|TRBV7-6|TRBD2|-
TGTGCCAGCAGCCCTAGCGGGGGGAGGTACAATGAGCAGTTCTTC
CASSPSGGRYNEQFF